The 21 T cell receptor beta chains below come from one sample, sequenced in a study of blood T cell repertoires in COVID-19. The method was immunoSEQ multiplex PCR; TCRdb's version includes in-frame clones alone and lacks a portion of them. The sample has about 180,000 clones, roughly 77% seen once; the top ten hold approximately 6.2%. Sample: peripheral blood. The receptors stem from a man between 65 and 85 years old with active or convalescent COVID-19.

This sequence joins TRBV6-1 and TRBJ2-1; TRBD2 matches 8 bases. CDR3 size: 16 residues. After removal of 4 bases from V and 3 bases from J, the junction contained 8 bases not matched to a gene. Germline-derived CDR1 and CDR2 are MNHNS and SASEGT. The CDR3 region is CASSGPGTRLYNEQFF. The CDR3 DNA reads as TGTGCCAGCAGTGGGCCCGGGACTAGGCTCTACAATGAGCAGTTCTTC.

The chain uses TRBV10-1 and TRBJ2-5, with a possible D match to TRBD2 (6 bases). From germline, CDR1 is WNHNN and CDR2 SYGVQD (reference sequence). Between the trimmed V and J ends, which lost 2 bases and 5 bases, there was a span of 6 bases. CDR3 length: 12 amino acids. In nucleotides, the CDR3 is TGCGCCAGCAGTGAGAGCGGGGAGACCCAGTACTTC. Translated, it gives CASSESGETQYF.

The gene calls are TRBV6-5 and TRBJ1-6, with a possible D match to TRBD1 (5 bases). This CDR3 is built from 13 residues. Germline lookup yields CDR1 MNHEY and CDR2 SVGAGI. V lost 10 bases and J 10 bases, leaving 17 bases between the germline ends. The CDR3 nucleotides read TGTGCCACCACCCGGACGGGGGACTCACCCCTCCACTTT. It specifies CATTRTGDSPLHF.

The chain joins TRBV30 to TRBJ1-6; D call uncertain. Germline CDR1 is GTSNPN and CDR2 is SVGIG (reference sequence). The CDR3 loop spans 14 amino acids. V lost 2 bases to trimming and J lost 0 bases, with 5 bases between them. The chain's CDR3 is CAWSYSSYNSPLHF. The CDR3 region has the DNA TGTGCCTGGAGTTACAGCTCCTATAATTCACCCCTCCACTTT.

The chain couples TRBV11-2 to TRBJ2-4, with no clear D. The V gene's germline CDR1 is SGHAT and CDR2 FQNNGV. CDR3 length: 14 residues. The germline V and J ends were trimmed by 5 bases and 0 bases, with 8 bases remaining between them. DNA for the CDR3: TGTGCCAGCAGCCCCTCACTAGCCAAAAACATTCAGTACTTC. Protein sequence: CASSPSLAKNIQYF.

The chain carries TRBV18 and TRBJ2-7, with 9 bases that match TRBD2. This CDR3 is 15 amino acids long. CDR1 is KGHSH and CDR2 is LQKENI in the germline V gene. J was trimmed by 2 bases and V by 0 bases; bases with no gene match: 2. CDR3 in DNA: TGTGCCAGCTCACCACCTAGCGGGAGCACCTACGAGCAGTACTTC. Its translation is CASSPPSGSTYEQYF.

The chain carries TRBV7-2 and TRBJ2-1, with 12 bases fitting TRBD2. V was pared by 5 bases and J by 9 bases, with 2 bases of the junction left unmatched. CDR3 length equals 13 residues. Germline V CDR1 and CDR2: SGHTA, FQGNSA. CDR3 in amino acids: CASSVTSGGEQFF. CDR3 nucleotide sequence: TGTGCCAGCAGCGTGACTAGCGGGGGTGAGCAGTTCTTC.

The rearrangement uses TRBV7-9 and TRBJ1-4, with D possibly being TRBD1 (5 bases). The CDR3 has 15 residues. Deletions cut 6 bases from V and 7 bases from J, with 18 bases between. Germline CDR1 and CDR2: SEHNR and FQNEAQ (reference sequence). The CDR3, as DNA: TGTGCCAGCAGTCAAACCCCAGGGTCGGGTGAAAAACTGTTTTTT. Residues: CASSQTPGSGEKLFF.

For this clone: Other DNA sequences of this sample code for an identical CDR3. This rearrangement joins TRBV2 to TRBJ2-1; possibly TRBD2 for D (6 bases). Germline-derived CDR1 and CDR2 are SNHLY and FYNNEI. Trimming removed 4 bases at V and 9 bases at J, with 16 bases between. CDR3 length: 14 residues. The CDR3 loop reads CASSGGPPGSEQFF. CDR3 nucleotide sequence: TGTGCCAGCAGTGGTGGACCTCCCGGGAGTGAGCAGTTCTTC.

V gene TRBV5-1 combines with J gene TRBJ2-5; D is uncertain. The V gene's germline CDR1 is SGHRS and CDR2 YFSETQ. The length of the CDR3 is 14 residues. The V gene lost 1 base and the J gene lost 1 base, with 8 bases spanning the gap. CDR3 DNA: TGCGCCAGCAGCTTGAAACAAATCCAAGAGACCCAGTACTTC. Translation: CASSLKQIQETQYF.

This rearrangement joins TRBV4-3 to TRBJ2-1; 9 nucleotides agree with TRBD2. Germline lookup yields CDR1 LGHNA and CDR2 YSLEER. The CDR3 length is 15 residues. V trimming: 4 bases; J trimming: 7 bases; junction bases outside the gene matches: 8. The CDR3 DNA is TGCGCCAGCAGCCCCTGGGCTAGCGGGGTGAATGAGCAGTTCTTC. It yields the protein CASSPWASGVNEQFF.

This CDR3 is CSVGRELGETQYF. The CDR3 nucleotides read TGCAGCGTTGGGCGGGAGCTTGGAGAGACCCAGTACTTC. The genes are TRBV29-1 and TRBJ2-5, with 7 bases matching TRBD2. The CDR3 contains 13 residues. CDR1 SQVTM and CDR2 ANQGSEA come from the germline V gene. J gave up 4 bases and V 4 bases, and 6 bases lay outside the gene matches.

The genes are TRBV12-3 or TRBV12-4 and TRBJ2-1, with D unresolved. Trimming shortened V by 6 bases and J by 0 bases, and 3 bases separated the two germline ends. The CDR3 loop spans 12 amino acids. Here the CDR3 DNA reads TGTGCCAGCAGCCTCTCCTACAATGAGCAGTTCTTC. Protein product: CASSLSYNEQFF.

The chain recombines TRBV2 with TRBJ1-2; perhaps TRBD1 as D (5 bases). The CDR3 covers 12 residues. Looked up from germline, CDR1 is SNHLY and CDR2 is FYNNEI. V lost 1 base and J lost 8, with 8 bases in between. The CDR3 DNA sequence: TGTGCCAGCAGTGAAGGGGGCATGGGCTACACCTTC. Amino acid sequence: CASSEGGMGYTF.

This clone was recorded a few times. The chain combines TRBV29-1 with TRBJ1-1; D perhaps matches TRBD1 (6 bases). Trimming took 8 bases from V and 1 from J, leaving 17 bases between them. This CDR3 is built from 14 residues. From germline, CDR1 is SQVTM and CDR2 ANQGSEA. The CDR3 spells CSLWSGDRNTEAFF. CDR3 DNA: TGCAGCCTCTGGTCAGGGGATAGGAACACTGAAGCTTTCTTT.

This clone showed up just a few times. The chain recombines TRBV6-5 with TRBJ2-3; D remains ambiguous. The CDR3 has 15 amino acids. Germline-derived CDR1 and CDR2 are MNHEY and SVGAGI. Trimming took off 7 bases at V and 2 bases at J, with 16 bases between the two ends. The CDR3 sequence is CASTPPVLTTDTQYF. The CDR3, as DNA: TGTGCCAGCACCCCACCGGTCCTTACCACAGATACGCAGTATTTT.

This chain joins TRBV3-1 (or the pseudogene TRBV3-2) and TRBJ1-1; D is uncertain. CDR3 length: 14 amino acids. Trimming took off 2 bases at V and 8 bases at J, with 15 bases between the two ends. Germline-derived CDR1 and CDR2 are LGHDT and YNNKEL (reference sequence). The CDR3 DNA is TGTGCCAGCAGCCAAAAACCGCACAAATGGGAAGCTTTCTTT. Translating it yields CASSQKPHKWEAFF.

The rearrangement joins TRBV7-2 to TRBJ2-1; TRBD1 is a possible D gene (6 bases). CDR1 is SGHTA, CDR2 FQGNSA, per germline. V was pared by 1 base and J by 7 bases, with 11 bases between. The CDR3 is 14 residues long. DNA for the CDR3: TGTGCCAGCAGCTTAGATGGGACAAAAAATGAGCAGTTCTTC. It encodes CASSLDGTKNEQFF.

The genes are TRBV27 and TRBJ2-1; 7 nucleotides match TRBD1. The ends lost 4 bases at V and 2 bases at J; junction bases unmatched: 11. Germline V gives CDR1 MNHEY, CDR2 SMNVEV (reference sequence). The CDR3 length is 17 residues. CDR3 amino acids: CASSSVPRQGTYNEQFF. The CDR3 DNA reads as TGTGCCAGCAGTTCGGTTCCTCGACAGGGCACCTACAATGAGCAGTTCTTC.

The rearrangement uses TRBV5-1 and TRBJ2-2, with 8 bases fitting TRBD1. Germline assignment: CDR1 SGHRS and CDR2 YFSETQ. This CDR3 is 19 amino acids long. V was clipped by 3 bases and J by 1 base; unmatched bases: 14. The CDR3 loop is CASSSVAPQGAWNTGELFF. Here the CDR3 DNA reads TGCGCCAGCAGCTCAGTCGCTCCTCAGGGGGCTTGGAACACCGGGGAGCTGTTTTTT.

This chain links TRBV19 with TRBJ1-2; 8 nucleotides match TRBD1. From germline, CDR1 is LNHDA and CDR2 SQIVND (reference sequence). The CDR3 is 15 residues long. J lost 4 bases, V lost 6 bases, and 10 bases had no gene match. CDR3 DNA: TGTGCCAGTAGGGTGACAGGGGCTTCAACCTATGGCTACACCTTC. Translation: CASRVTGASTYGYTF.